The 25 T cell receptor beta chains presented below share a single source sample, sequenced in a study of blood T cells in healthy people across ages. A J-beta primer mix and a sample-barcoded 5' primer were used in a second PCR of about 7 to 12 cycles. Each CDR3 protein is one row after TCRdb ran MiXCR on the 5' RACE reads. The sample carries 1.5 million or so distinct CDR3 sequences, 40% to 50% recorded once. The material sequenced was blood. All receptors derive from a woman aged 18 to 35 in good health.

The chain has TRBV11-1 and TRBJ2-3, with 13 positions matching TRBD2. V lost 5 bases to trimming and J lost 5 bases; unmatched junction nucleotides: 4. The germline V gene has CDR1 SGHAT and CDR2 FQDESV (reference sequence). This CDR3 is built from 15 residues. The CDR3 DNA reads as TGTGCCAGCAGCCGCGGGACTAGCGGGGTAGATACGCAGTATTTT. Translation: CASSRGTSGVDTQYF. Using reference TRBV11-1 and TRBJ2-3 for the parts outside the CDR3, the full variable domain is EAEVAQSPRYKITEKSQAVAFWCDPISGHATLYWYRQILGQGPELLVQFQDESVVDDSQLPKDRFSAERLKGVDSTLKIQPAELGDSAMYLCASSRGTSGVDTQYFGPGTRLTVL.

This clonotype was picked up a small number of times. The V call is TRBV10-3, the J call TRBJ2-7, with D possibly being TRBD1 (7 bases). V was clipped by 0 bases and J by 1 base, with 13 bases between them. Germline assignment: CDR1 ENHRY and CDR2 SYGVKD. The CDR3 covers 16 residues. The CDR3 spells CAISESYQGGSYEQYF. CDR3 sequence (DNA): TGTGCCATCAGTGAGTCATATCAGGGGGGTTCCTACGAGCAGTACTTC.

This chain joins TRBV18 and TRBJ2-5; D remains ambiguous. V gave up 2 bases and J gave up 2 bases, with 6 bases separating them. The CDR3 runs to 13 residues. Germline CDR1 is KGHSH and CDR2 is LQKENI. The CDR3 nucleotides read TGTGCCAGCTCACCAGGGATGCAAGAGACCCAGTACTTC. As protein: CASSPGMQETQYF.

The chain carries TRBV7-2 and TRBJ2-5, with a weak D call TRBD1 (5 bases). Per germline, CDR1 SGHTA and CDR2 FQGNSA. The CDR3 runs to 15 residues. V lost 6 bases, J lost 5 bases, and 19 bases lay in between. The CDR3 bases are TGTGCCAGCAGTGCAGGGTCCACTGTATCGGAGACCCAGTACTTC. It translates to CASSAGSTVSETQYF.

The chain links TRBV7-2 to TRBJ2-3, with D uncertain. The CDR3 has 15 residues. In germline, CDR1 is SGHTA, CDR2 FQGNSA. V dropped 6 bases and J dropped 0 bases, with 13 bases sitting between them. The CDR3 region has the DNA TGTGCCAGCAGTTACACTCGCGCTAGCACAGATACGCAGTATTTT. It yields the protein CASSYTRASTDTQYF.

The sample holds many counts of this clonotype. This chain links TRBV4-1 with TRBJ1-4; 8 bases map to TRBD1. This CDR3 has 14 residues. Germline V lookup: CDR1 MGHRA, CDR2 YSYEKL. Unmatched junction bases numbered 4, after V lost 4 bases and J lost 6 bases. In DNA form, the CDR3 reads TGCGCCAGCAGCCTTACAGGGGGGGATGAAAAACTGTTTTTT. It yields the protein CASSLTGGDEKLFF.

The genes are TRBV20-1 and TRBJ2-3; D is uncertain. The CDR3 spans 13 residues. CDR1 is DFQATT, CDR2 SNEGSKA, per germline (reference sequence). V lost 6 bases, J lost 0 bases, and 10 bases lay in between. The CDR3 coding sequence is TGCAGTGCCCTTAAGAGGAGCACAGATACGCAGTATTTT. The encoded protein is CSALKRSTDTQYF.

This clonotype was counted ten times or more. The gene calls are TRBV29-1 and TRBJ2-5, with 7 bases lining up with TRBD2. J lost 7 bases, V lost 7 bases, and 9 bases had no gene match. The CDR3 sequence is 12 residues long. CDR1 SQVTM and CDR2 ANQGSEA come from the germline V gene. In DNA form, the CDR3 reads TGCAGCGCGGGACTACAAAGTGGGACCCAGTACTTC. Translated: CSAGLQSGTQYF.

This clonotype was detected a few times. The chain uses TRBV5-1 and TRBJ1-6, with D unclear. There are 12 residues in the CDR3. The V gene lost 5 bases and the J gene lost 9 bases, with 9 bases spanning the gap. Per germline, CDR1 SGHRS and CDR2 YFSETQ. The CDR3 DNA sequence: TGCGCCAGCAGGGAGGGTAGTTCACCCCTCCACTTT. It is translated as CASREGSSPLHF.

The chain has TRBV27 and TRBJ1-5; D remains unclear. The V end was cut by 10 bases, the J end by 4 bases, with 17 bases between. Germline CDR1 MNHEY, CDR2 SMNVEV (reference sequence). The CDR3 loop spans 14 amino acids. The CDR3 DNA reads TGTGCCACCCCGTCCCGGGGATGGAATCAGCCCCAGCATTTT. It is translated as CATPSRGWNQPQHF.

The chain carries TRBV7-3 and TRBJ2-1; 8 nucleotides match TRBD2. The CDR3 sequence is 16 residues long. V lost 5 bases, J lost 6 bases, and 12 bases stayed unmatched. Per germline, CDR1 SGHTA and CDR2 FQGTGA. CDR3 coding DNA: TGTGCCAGCAGCACCACTAGCGGTATGGGGTTCAATGAGCAGTTCTTC. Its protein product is CASSTTSGMGFNEQFF.

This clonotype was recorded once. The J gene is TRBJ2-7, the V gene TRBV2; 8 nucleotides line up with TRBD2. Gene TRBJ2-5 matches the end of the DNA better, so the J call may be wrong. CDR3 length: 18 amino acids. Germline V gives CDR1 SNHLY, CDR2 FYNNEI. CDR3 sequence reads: CASGSTAGEPPEAETQYF. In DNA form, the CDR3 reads TGTGCCAGCGGGTCTACAGCGGGGGAGCCTCCCGAGGCGGAGACCCAGTACTTC.

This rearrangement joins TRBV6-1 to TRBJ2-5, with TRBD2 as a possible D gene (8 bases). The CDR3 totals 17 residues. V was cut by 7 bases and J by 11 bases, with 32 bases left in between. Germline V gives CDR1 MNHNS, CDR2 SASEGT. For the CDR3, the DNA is TGTGCCAGCAACCCCCCAGAGAGGGGACTAGGGGGCGGTGAGCAGTACTTC. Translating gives CASNPPERGLGGGEQYF.

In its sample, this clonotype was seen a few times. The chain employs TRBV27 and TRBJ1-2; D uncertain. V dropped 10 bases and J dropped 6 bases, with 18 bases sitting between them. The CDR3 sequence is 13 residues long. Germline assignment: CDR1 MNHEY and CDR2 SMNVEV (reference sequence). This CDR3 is CATAPGRHDGYTF. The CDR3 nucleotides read TGTGCCACCGCTCCCGGGAGACATGATGGCTACACCTTC.

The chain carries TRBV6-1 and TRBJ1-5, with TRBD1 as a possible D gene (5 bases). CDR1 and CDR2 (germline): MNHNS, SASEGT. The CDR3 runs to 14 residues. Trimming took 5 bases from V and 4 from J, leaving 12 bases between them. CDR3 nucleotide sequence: TGTGCCAGCAGTACTCTGGGGGGGAATCAGCCCCAGCATTTT. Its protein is CASSTLGGNQPQHF.

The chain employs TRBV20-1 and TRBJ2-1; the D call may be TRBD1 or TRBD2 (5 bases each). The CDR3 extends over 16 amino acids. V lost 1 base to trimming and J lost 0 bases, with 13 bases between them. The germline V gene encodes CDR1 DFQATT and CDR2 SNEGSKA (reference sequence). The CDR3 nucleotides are TGCAGTGCTAGAGCTGGGGGACCGAGCTCCTACAATGAGCAGTTCTTC. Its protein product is CSARAGGPSSYNEQFF.

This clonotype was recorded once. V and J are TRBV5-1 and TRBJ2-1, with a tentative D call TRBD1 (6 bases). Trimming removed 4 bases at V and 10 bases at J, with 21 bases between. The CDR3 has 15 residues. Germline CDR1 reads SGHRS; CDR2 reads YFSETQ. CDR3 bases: TGCGCCAGCAGCCCAATGCAGGGGAGCGGCTACGAGCAGTTCTTC. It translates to CASSPMQGSGYEQFF.

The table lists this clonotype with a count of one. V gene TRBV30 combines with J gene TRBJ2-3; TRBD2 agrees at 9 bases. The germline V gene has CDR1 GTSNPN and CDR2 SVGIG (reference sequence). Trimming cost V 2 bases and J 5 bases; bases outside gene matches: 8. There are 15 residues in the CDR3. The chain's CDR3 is CAWSSSGGVVDTQYF. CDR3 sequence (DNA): TGTGCCTGGAGTAGTAGCGGGGGAGTAGTAGATACGCAGTATTTT.

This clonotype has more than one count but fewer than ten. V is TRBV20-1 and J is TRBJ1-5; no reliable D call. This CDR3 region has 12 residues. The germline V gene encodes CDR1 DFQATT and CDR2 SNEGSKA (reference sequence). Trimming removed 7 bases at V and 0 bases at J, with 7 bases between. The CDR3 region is CSVWDSNQPQHF. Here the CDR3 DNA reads TGCAGTGTATGGGATAGCAATCAGCCCCAGCATTTT.

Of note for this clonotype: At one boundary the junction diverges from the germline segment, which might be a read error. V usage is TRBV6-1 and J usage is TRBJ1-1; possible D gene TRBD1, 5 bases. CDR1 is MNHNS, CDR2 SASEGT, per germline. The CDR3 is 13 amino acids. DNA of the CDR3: TGTGCTAGCAGTGGGACCCTTGGGACTGAAGCTTTCTTT. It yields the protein CASSGTLGTEAFF.

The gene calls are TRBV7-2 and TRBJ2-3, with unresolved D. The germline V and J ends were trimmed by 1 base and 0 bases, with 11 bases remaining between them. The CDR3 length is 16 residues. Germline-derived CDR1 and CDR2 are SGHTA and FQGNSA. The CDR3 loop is CASSLVALMSTDTQYF. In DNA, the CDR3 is TGTGCCAGCAGCTTAGTTGCACTAATGAGCACAGATACGCAGTATTTT.

CDR3 in DNA: TGTGCCAGCAGCGCGGGGACAGGGGCGGTAAATACGCAGTATTTT. Its protein product is CASSAGTGAVNTQYF. The rearrangement links TRBV5-4 to TRBJ2-3; TRBD1 matches 10 bases. The CDR3 has 15 amino acids. Germline V gene lookup returns CDR1 SGHNT and CDR2 YYREEE (reference sequence). The trim removed 4 bases at V and 7 bases at J, leaving 9 bases unmatched.

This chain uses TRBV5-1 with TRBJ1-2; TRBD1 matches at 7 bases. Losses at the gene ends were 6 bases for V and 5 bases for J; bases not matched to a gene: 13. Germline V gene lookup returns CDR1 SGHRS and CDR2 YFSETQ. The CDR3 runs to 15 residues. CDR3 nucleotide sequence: TGCGCCAGCACCTCGGACCGGACAGGCTCTTATGGCTACACCTTC. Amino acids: CASTSDRTGSYGYTF.

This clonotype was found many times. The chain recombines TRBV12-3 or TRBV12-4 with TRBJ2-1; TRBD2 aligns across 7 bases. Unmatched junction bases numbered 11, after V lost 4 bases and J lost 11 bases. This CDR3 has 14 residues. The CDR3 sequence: CASSYGGGNQKQFF. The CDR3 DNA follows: TGTGCCAGCAGTTACGGCGGGGGAAATCAGAAGCAGTTCTTC.

CDR3 protein: CASSLDLAEFKQYF. Written as DNA, the CDR3 is TGTGCCAGCAGCTTAGATCTAGCGGAGTTCAAGCAGTACTTC. The chain recombines TRBV7-9 with TRBJ2-4, with 7 bases matching TRBD2. The germline V gene encodes CDR1 SEHNR and CDR2 FQNEAQ (reference sequence). V dropped 1 base and J dropped 13; count of bases not matched to a gene: 10. The CDR3 extends over 14 amino acids.